This TCR beta chain was captured in a study of tumor-infiltrating lymphocytes in primary liver carcinoma. The wider study: Both sexes were represented among patients, who were 30 to 69 years old.

Germline values: CDR1 SGHAT, CDR2 FQDESV (reference sequence). There are 15 residues in the CDR3. Unsorted bulk tissue (about 19-33 mg) underwent RNA and DNA co-extraction. Study results and limitations: Top-250-clone fractions were significantly higher in tumors than in blood (p = 0.039). The study found tumor-adjacent and tumor-blood pairs overlapped less than tumor region pairs.

Starting material of approximately 500 ng total RNA yielded TCR beta cDNA via a constant-region primer. Three nested multiplex PCR rounds of slightly modified ARM-PCR generated TCR beta libraries. The first two PCR rounds used TRBV1-TRBV30 forward primers with a C-beta reverse primer, 10 cycles each. TCRdb itself ran the multiplex PCR reads through MiXCR, one entry per CDR3 protein. The data contain 95,000 to 150,000 distinct CDR3 sequences, around 65% of them singletons. As to this clonotype: Its target is not known. At one boundary the junction diverges from the germline segment, which might be a read error.

Sequenced material: tumor-adjacent normal liver tissue. The V and J genes are TRBV11-1 and TRBJ2-1; D may be TRBD1 or TRBD2 (6 bases each). The source of this sequence is a woman in her sixties with primary liver carcinoma and hepatitis B virus infection. CDR3 sequence: CASNLGGTTYSEQFF. The DNA for the CDR3 is TGTGCCAGTAACTTAGGGGGGACGACCTACAGTGAGCAGTTCTTC.